This T cell receptor (beta chain) was captured by sequencing in a study of shared T cell receptors in the human thymus. Measured with immunoSEQ multiplex PCR; TCRdb has only the in-frame clones, and not every one. The data hold about 730,000 clones, with roughly 85% observed a single time. V lost 3 bases, J lost 5 bases, and 18 bases lay in between. The germline gives CDR1 SGHVT, CDR2 SQSDAQ. The CDR3 is 16 amino acids. These records were also assigned to another study, of human thymus T cells. From that paper: Corrective cardiac surgery supplied the resected thymus tissue. Related research has reported that thymic repertoires overlap highly among unrelated individuals.

This receptor was taken from a girl under two years old with a congenital heart defect. V and J are TRBV7-4 and TRBJ2-3, with D maybe TRBD2 (5 bases). The sequenced sample was thymocytes. The DNA for the CDR3 is TGTGCCAGCAGCTTCATACAACCGGACGGGGAAGATACGCAGTATTTT. It codes for CASSFIQPDGEDTQYF.